This note documents a single TCR beta chain sequence. CDR3 length: 15 residues. V shed 0 bases and J shed 0 bases, with 9 bases lying between them. Germline lookup yields CDR1 DFQATT and CDR2 SNEGSKA (reference sequence). TCRdb independently ran MiXCR on the 5' RACE reads; one entry per CDR3 protein. This table has hundreds of thousands of distinct CDR3 sequences, 4.1% appearing once. The sample is drawn from a study of T cells after yellow fever vaccination. The clonotype comes from a man in his late teens or twenties who received the YFV17D yellow fever vaccine. The V and J genes are TRBV20-1 and TRBJ2-4; no definite D call. The sample here was PBMCs, taken 5 days after the yellow fever booster vaccination. This chain's CDR3 is CSAREAQLAKNIQYF. In DNA, the CDR3 is TGCAGTGCTAGAGAGGCCCAGCTAGCCAAAAACATTCAGTACTTC.